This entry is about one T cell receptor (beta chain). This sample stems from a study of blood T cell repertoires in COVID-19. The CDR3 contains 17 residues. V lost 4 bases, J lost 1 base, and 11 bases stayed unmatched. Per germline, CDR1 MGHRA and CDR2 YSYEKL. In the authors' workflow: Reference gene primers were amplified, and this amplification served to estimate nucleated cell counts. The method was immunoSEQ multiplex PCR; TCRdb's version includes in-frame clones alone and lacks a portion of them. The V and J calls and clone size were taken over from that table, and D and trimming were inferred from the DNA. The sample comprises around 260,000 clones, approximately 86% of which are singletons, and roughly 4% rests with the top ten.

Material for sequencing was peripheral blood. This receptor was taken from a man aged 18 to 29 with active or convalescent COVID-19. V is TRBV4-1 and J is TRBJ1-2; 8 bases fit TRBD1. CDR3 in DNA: TGCGCCAGCAGCCCCTCTTTGGGGGACAGGCTTAACTATGGCTACACCTTC. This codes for CASSPSLGDRLNYGYTF.